The 30 T cell receptor beta chains below all came from one sample that was sequenced in a study of shared clonotypes between healthy human individuals. Here immunoSEQ multiplex PCR was the method, and the copy in TCRdb shows in-frame clones only, minus some. The table includes 2 million to 2.5 million clones, 90% to 95% detected once. Specimen: naive CD4+ T cells from PBMCs. Indicated subset: CD45RA+ positively selected. The receptors come from a man aged 18 to 35 in good health. Some clones in this sample may be carry-over from other donors' samples.

This clone turned up a few times. V is TRBV9 and J is TRBJ1-1; TRBD1 aligns across 9 bases. The CDR3 is 14 residues long. V gave up 3 bases and J gave up 5 bases; unmatched junction bases: 5. Germline V gene sequence: CDR1 SGDLS, CDR2 YYNGEE. The CDR3 DNA is TGTGCCAGCAGCGCCCGACAGGGGGAAACTGAAGCTTTCTTT. Translation: CASSARQGETEAFF.

The V and J genes are TRBV27 and TRBJ2-1; 13 nucleotides line up with TRBD2. The CDR3 length is 17 residues. CDR1 is MNHEY, CDR2 SMNVEV, per germline (reference sequence). J was trimmed by 7 bases and V by 5 bases; bases with no gene match: 11. The CDR3, as DNA: TGTGCCAGCAGTCTCAGGAGTGGACTAGCGGGAGCGAATGAGCAGTTCTTC. This translates into CASSLRSGLAGANEQFF.

This clone appeared a single time. Other DNA sequences in this sample translate to the same CDR3. The chain joins TRBV6-5 to TRBJ1-1; D not resolved. CDR3 length: 15 residues. Trimming shortened V by 6 bases and J by 4 bases, and 18 bases separated the two germline ends. Germline CDR1 MNHEY, CDR2 SVGAGI. Here the CDR3 reads CASSRSDAGVTEAFF. The CDR3 region has the DNA TGTGCCAGCAGCCGCTCGGACGCGGGCGTCACTGAAGCTTTCTTT.

The J gene is TRBJ2-2, the V gene TRBV5-4, with D unclear. The CDR3 runs 14 residues. Trimming stripped 2 bases from V and 6 bases from J, with 11 bases between. The germline CDR1 and CDR2 sequences are SGHNT and YYREEE (reference sequence). CDR3 coding DNA: TGTGCCAGCAGCTTTCAAGCCCGCTCCGGGGAGCTGTTTTTT. Its translation is CASSFQARSGELFF. The variable domain in full, completed from reference TRBV5-4 and TRBJ2-2, reads ETGVTQSPTHLIKTRGQQVTLRCSSQSGHNTVSWYQQALGQGPQFIFQYYREEENGRGNFPPRFSGLQFPNYSSELNVNALELDDSALYLCASSFQARSGELFFGEGSRLTVL.

About this clone itself: Other DNA sequences in this sample translate to the same CDR3. The V call is TRBV5-1, the J call TRBJ2-7, with a tentative D call TRBD1 (6 bases). This CDR3 region has 14 residues. With 1 base removed from V and 0 bases from J, the gap between germline ends came to 8 bases. Germline CDR1 is SGHRS and CDR2 is YFSETQ. The CDR3 DNA sequence: TGCGCCAGCAGCTTGCAGGGGAACTCCTACGAGCAGTACTTC. Its protein product is CASSLQGNSYEQYF.

As for this clone: The sample holds other DNA sequences that translate to the same CDR3. This chain joins TRBV29-1 and TRBJ2-3; D is perhaps TRBD1 (6 bases). Trimming took 6 bases from V and 2 from J, leaving 12 bases between them. Germline V gene data show CDR1 as SQVTM and CDR2 as ANQGSEA. The CDR3 is 13 amino acids. CDR3 region: CSVGGGLTDTQYF. CDR3 nucleotide sequence: TGCAGCGTAGGTGGGGGCCTCACAGATACGCAGTATTTT.

The rearrangement joins TRBV2 to TRBJ2-3, with a possible D match to TRBD2 (5 bases). CDR3 length equals 17 residues. Germline V gene lookup returns CDR1 SNHLY and CDR2 FYNNEI. The germline V and J ends were trimmed by 7 bases and 2 bases, with 22 bases remaining between them. CDR3 region: CASKMRRMDSFTDTQYF. CDR3 coding DNA: TGTGCCAGCAAAATGCGCCGAATGGACTCTTTCACAGATACGCAGTATTTT.

This chain joins TRBV7-3 and TRBJ2-3; TRBD2 aligns across 8 bases. The CDR3 is 15 residues long. V trimming: 5 bases; J trimming: 2 bases; junction bases outside the gene matches: 6. Germline assignment: CDR1 SGHTA and CDR2 FQGTGA. Here the CDR3 DNA reads TGTGCCAGCAGCCGTAGCGGGACCGACACAGATACGCAGTATTTT. Amino acids: CASSRSGTDTDTQYF.

This rearrangement joins TRBV29-1 to TRBJ2-3; TRBD2 matches 10 bases. This CDR3 has 15 residues. Germline loops: CDR1 SQVTM, CDR2 ANQGSEA. V lost 3 bases to trimming and J lost 5 bases; unmatched junction nucleotides: 8. CDR3 DNA: TGCAGCGTTGACGATTTTAGCGGGAGGAGAGATACGCAGTATTTT. It specifies CSVDDFSGRRDTQYF.

The chain carries TRBV5-1 and TRBJ2-7; TRBD1 agrees at 8 bases. The ends lost 5 bases at V and 0 bases at J; junction bases unmatched: 7. CDR1 and CDR2 (germline): SGHRS, YFSETQ. The CDR3 runs 15 residues. The DNA for the CDR3 is TGCGCCAGCAGTACGGGACAGGTCCGCTCCTACGAGCAGTACTTC. This gives the protein CASSTGQVRSYEQYF.

The rearrangement joins TRBV6-5 to TRBJ2-7; D gene unclear. CDR3 length equals 13 residues. The germline gives CDR1 MNHEY, CDR2 SVGAGI. Trimming cost V 0 bases and J 2 bases, with 5 bases left between them. The CDR3 DNA is TGTGCCAGCAGTTACTCCAAAACCTACGAGCAGTACTTC. Protein product: CASSYSKTYEQYF.

V gene TRBV9 combines with J gene TRBJ2-1, with D possibly TRBD2 on 5 matching bases. The CDR3 contains 17 residues. Germline-derived CDR1 and CDR2 are SGDLS and YYNGEE. Trimming took off 0 bases at V and 0 bases at J, with 13 bases between the two ends. CDR3 DNA: TGTGCCAGCAGCGTAGGAGGTAGAGGGAGCTCCTACAATGAGCAGTTCTTC. Its translation is CASSVGGRGSSYNEQFF.

The chain is built from TRBV6-5 and TRBJ2-2, with 8 bases that match TRBD2. This CDR3 comprises 15 residues. The V and J ends lost 8 bases and 1 base, in that order; junction bases with no gene match: 6. CDR1 and CDR2 (germline): MNHEY, SVGAGI. DNA of the CDR3: TGTGCCAGCGGACGTACTAGCGGGAACACCGGGGAGCTGTTTTTT. Translation gives CASGRTSGNTGELFF.

As for this clone: Other nucleotide sequences from this sample produce the same CDR3. The chain links TRBV6-5 to TRBJ2-7, with D unclear. The CDR3 contains 13 residues. Trimming took off 0 bases at V and 4 bases at J, with 7 bases between the two ends. Germline CDR1 reads MNHEY; CDR2 reads SVGAGI. In nucleotides, the CDR3 is TGTGCCAGCAGTTACTCGTTCCGGTACGAGCAGTACTTC. This sequence encodes CASSYSFRYEQYF.

This clone has a single count. The genes are TRBV19 and TRBJ2-6; D remains ambiguous. Germline V gives CDR1 LNHDA, CDR2 SQIVND (reference sequence). The V end lost 7 bases, the J end lost 0 bases, and 13 bases lay between the germline ends. CDR3 length equals 16 residues. CDR3 amino acids: CASNRRRSSGANVLTF. Here the CDR3 DNA reads TGTGCCAGTAATAGAAGGCGCAGCTCTGGGGCCAACGTCCTGACTTTC.

The V call is TRBV19, the J call TRBJ1-3; no clear D gene. Looked up from germline, CDR1 is LNHDA and CDR2 is SQIVND (reference sequence). The V and J ends lost 5 bases and 4 bases respectively, with 15 bases between them. The CDR3 extends over 15 amino acids. In nucleotides, the CDR3 is TGTGCCAGTAGTGTTGACCCTAACCGGGGAAACACCATATATTTT. Amino acid sequence: CASSVDPNRGNTIYF.

The CDR3 sequence is CASRRLHTTEAFF. CDR3 nucleotide sequence: TGTGCCAGCAGGCGATTGCATACCACTGAAGCTTTCTTT. This rearrangement joins TRBV7-2 to TRBJ1-1, with D uncertain. The CDR3 loop spans 13 amino acids. V lost 6 bases and J lost 4, with 12 bases in between. Germline CDR1 and CDR2: SGHTA and FQGNSA.

V usage is TRBV5-1 and J usage is TRBJ2-1, with TRBD2 matching 14 bases. Per the germline V gene, CDR1 is SGHRS and CDR2 is YFSETQ. This CDR3 comprises 18 residues. The V segment lost 3 bases and the J segment 5 bases; nucleotides outside the gene matches: 10. CDR3 nucleotides: TGCGCCAGCAGCTGGGGACTAGCGGGAGTCTGGGCGGACAATGAGCAGTTCTTC. Encoded protein: CASSWGLAGVWADNEQFF. The whole variable domain, remainder taken from reference TRBV5-1 and TRBJ2-1, is KAGVTQTPRYLIKTRGQQVTLSCSPISGHRSVSWYQQTPGQGLQFLFEYFSETQRNKGNFPGRFSGRQFSNSRSEMNVSTLELGDSALYLCASSWGLAGVWADNEQFFGPGTRLTVL.

V usage is TRBV7-3 and J usage is TRBJ2-2, with TRBD2 matching 10 bases. The V gene's germline CDR1 is SGHTA and CDR2 FQGTGA. With 5 bases clipped from V and 3 bases from J, the junction kept 9 bases outside the gene matches. There are 17 residues in the CDR3. The CDR3 spells CASSPNPTSGYTGELFF. Here the CDR3 DNA reads TGTGCCAGCAGCCCCAACCCGACTAGCGGGTACACCGGGGAGCTGTTTTTT.

As regards this clone: In the same sample, other DNA sequences code for this CDR3. The rearrangement joins TRBV5-1 to TRBJ2-7, with TRBD1 identical over 7 bases. The J segment lost 3 bases and the V segment lost 4 bases, leaving 4 bases of the junction unmatched. CDR3 size: 13 residues. The germline gives CDR1 SGHRS, CDR2 YFSETQ. The CDR3 DNA sequence: TGCGCCAGCAGCCGGACAGGCGACTACGAGCAGTACTTC. Amino acids: CASSRTGDYEQYF.

V gene TRBV7-9 combines with J gene TRBJ2-7, with a weak D call TRBD2 (5 bases). The germline gives CDR1 SEHNR, CDR2 FQNEAQ (reference sequence). V was cut by 2 bases and J by 2 bases, with 13 bases left in between. This CDR3 has 15 residues. The CDR3 region has the DNA TGTGCCAGCAGCTTATTTGGCGGGCCAACCTACGAGCAGTACTTC. It yields the protein CASSLFGGPTYEQYF.

The gene calls are TRBV7-3 and TRBJ2-3; 9 bases map to TRBD1. CDR1 is SGHTA, CDR2 FQGTGA, per germline. The V segment lost 6 bases and the J segment 0 bases; nucleotides outside the gene matches: 4. The CDR3 is 15 residues long. CDR3 protein: CASRTGTGSTDTQYF. CDR3 in DNA: TGTGCCAGCAGAACCGGGACAGGGAGCACAGATACGCAGTATTTT.

The CDR3 DNA sequence: TGTGCCAGCAGCCTCTATCGACAGGGCAGCTATGGCTACACCTTC. Translating gives CASSLYRQGSYGYTF. The chain couples TRBV7-2 to TRBJ1-2; 7 bases align to TRBD1. From germline, CDR1 is SGHTA and CDR2 FQGNSA. Trimming cost V 5 bases and J 4 bases; bases outside gene matches: 10. The CDR3 is 15 residues long.

The genes are TRBV5-4 and TRBJ2-7, with D perhaps assigned TRBD1 or TRBD2 (6 bases each). Germline loops: CDR1 SGHNT, CDR2 YYREEE (reference sequence). This CDR3 spans 15 amino acids. The V end lost 3 bases, the J end lost 4 bases, and 17 bases lay between the germline ends. The chain's CDR3 is CASSSPGGGRYEQYF. As DNA, the CDR3 is TGTGCCAGCAGCTCCCCCGGTGGGGGGCGGTACGAGCAGTACTTC.

The J gene is TRBJ1-2, the V gene TRBV5-1; 8 nucleotides match TRBD1. CDR1 SGHRS and CDR2 YFSETQ come from the germline V gene. Losses at the gene ends were 4 bases for V and 4 bases for J; bases not matched to a gene: 21. The CDR3 is 19 amino acids. CDR3 DNA: TGCGCCAGCAGCGACCCGAGGTTGGCAGGGGGCTTTTCCCGCTATGGCTACACCTTC. It encodes CASSDPRLAGGFSRYGYTF.

This sequence joins TRBV18 and TRBJ1-1, with D perhaps TRBD1 (5 bases). Germline CDR1 is KGHSH and CDR2 is LQKENI. Trimming took 5 bases from V and 5 from J, leaving 15 bases between them. The CDR3 consists of 14 residues. The chain's CDR3 is CASSFGGVGTEAFF. Here the CDR3 DNA reads TGTGCCAGCTCATTCGGGGGGGTAGGGACTGAAGCTTTCTTT.

The rearrangement uses TRBV7-8 and TRBJ1-1; D remains ambiguous. V was trimmed by 4 bases and J by 0 bases, leaving 12 bases between them. The CDR3 contains 15 residues. Germline CDR1 is SGHVS and CDR2 is FQNEAQ. For the CDR3, the DNA is TGTGCCAGCAGCTCCGGCATGAGGCTGAACACTGAAGCTTTCTTT. Its protein is CASSSGMRLNTEAFF. Combining the CDR3 with reference TRBV7-8 and TRBJ1-1 gives the whole variable domain GAGVSQSPRYKVAKRGQDVALRCDPISGHVSLFWYQQALGQGPEFLTYFQNEAQLDKSGLPSDRFFAERPEGSVSTLKIQRTQQEDSAVYLCASSSGMRLNTEAFFGQGTRLTVV.

V usage is TRBV5-1 and J usage is TRBJ2-7; the D gene is possibly TRBD2 (5 bases). The CDR3 contains 14 residues. Trimming cost V 0 bases and J 8 bases, with 15 bases left between them. Looked up from germline, CDR1 is SGHRS and CDR2 is YFSETQ. The DNA for the CDR3 is TGCGCCAGCAGCTTGGACTACCGGGGAACGAAGCAGTACTTC. Protein: CASSLDYRGTKQYF.

The rearrangement links TRBV5-4 to TRBJ2-2, with D unresolved. Germline V lookup: CDR1 SGHNT, CDR2 YYREEE (reference sequence). Deletions cut 3 bases from V and 3 bases from J, with 9 bases between. The CDR3 runs to 14 residues. CDR3 loop: CASSSHTDTGELFF. In DNA, the CDR3 is TGTGCCAGCAGCTCGCATACAGACACCGGGGAGCTGTTTTTT.

The rearrangement links TRBV9 to TRBJ2-2; D not certain. This CDR3 is 16 amino acids long. Germline CDR1 reads SGDLS; CDR2 reads YYNGEE. The V end was cut by 0 bases, the J end by 0 bases, with 9 bases between. The CDR3: CASSVDGLANTGELFF. The CDR3 nucleotides are TGTGCCAGCAGCGTAGACGGTCTCGCGAACACCGGGGAGCTGTTTTTT.